This entry lists 3 T cell receptor beta chains sequenced from one sample in a study of blood T cell repertoires in COVID-19. Assay used: immunoSEQ multiplex PCR; TCRdb lists only in-frame clones, some missing. The data contain about 140,000 clones, about three quarters of them singletons. Sequencing was carried out using peripheral blood. These TCRs come from an elderly man with acute or convalescent COVID-19.

The CDR3 region has the DNA TGTGCCAGCAGCCCGCGACTAGCGGGGGCTCCCACAGATACGCAGTATTTT. Translated: CASSPRLAGAPTDTQYF. The chain has TRBV7-3 and TRBJ2-3; 12 nucleotides line up with TRBD2. V was pared by 5 bases and J by 2 bases, with 8 bases of the junction left unmatched. This CDR3 is built from 17 residues. Germline V CDR1 and CDR2: SGHTA, FQGTGA.

The rearrangement uses TRBV10-3 and TRBJ1-3; no clear D gene. This CDR3 is built from 15 residues. V was cut by 9 bases and J by 1 base, with 16 bases left in between. CDR1 is ENHRY, CDR2 SYGVKD, per germline. The CDR3: CAIGGAWSSGNTIYF. The CDR3 DNA is TGTGCCATAGGAGGAGCGTGGAGTTCTGGAAACACCATATATTTT.

In its sample, this clone was seen once. The V gene is TRBV30, the J gene TRBJ1-6; weak D call: TRBD1 (5 bases). The CDR3 length is 13 residues. Germline V gene lookup returns CDR1 GTSNPN and CDR2 SVGIG (reference sequence). The V end was cut by 7 bases, the J end by 5 bases, with 12 bases between. Here the CDR3 DNA reads TGTGCCTCCGACAGAGAAAATAATTCACCCCTCCACTTT. It specifies CASDRENNSPLHF.